This T cell receptor (beta chain) derives from a study of multiple sclerosis patients with progressive multifocal leukoencephalopathy. Study findings and constraints: PML-onset expanded TRB clones were detectable before and during natalizumab therapy.

The survey-level immunoSEQ assay was used. The protocol was immunoSEQ multiplex PCR, while the TCRdb copy is restricted to in-frame clones and leaves out a portion. Of approximately 26,000 clones listed, around 90% are singletons. Worth noting for this clone: What it recognizes is unknown.

Indicated time point: before natalizumab initiation. V lost 5 bases and J 0 bases, leaving 21 bases between the germline ends. The germline CDR1 and CDR2 sequences are SNHLY and FYNNEI. The CDR3 covers 18 residues. The clonotype originates from a human donor with multiple sclerosis. Sequenced sample: PBMCs. J is TRBJ2-3 and V is TRBV2, with D perhaps being TRBD1 or TRBD2 (5 bases each). The CDR3 is CASSRTGTAPSSTDTQYF. CDR3 coding DNA: TGTGCCAGCAGTCGCACCGGGACCGCTCCCTCTAGCACAGATACGCAGTATTTT.